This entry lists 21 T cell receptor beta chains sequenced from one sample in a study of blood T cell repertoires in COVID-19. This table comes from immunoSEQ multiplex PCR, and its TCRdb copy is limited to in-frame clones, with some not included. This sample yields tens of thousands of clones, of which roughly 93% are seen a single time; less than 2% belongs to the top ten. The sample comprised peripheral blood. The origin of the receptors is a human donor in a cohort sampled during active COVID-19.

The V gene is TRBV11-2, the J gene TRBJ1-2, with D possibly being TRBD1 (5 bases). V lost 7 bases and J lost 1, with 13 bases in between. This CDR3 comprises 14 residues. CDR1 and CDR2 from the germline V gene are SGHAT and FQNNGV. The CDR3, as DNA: TGTGCCAGCACCCCCGGCGGGGGTAACTATGGCTACACCTTC. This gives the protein CASTPGGGNYGYTF.

CDR3 amino acids: CASSYSRQRETQYF. The CDR3 DNA reads TGTGCCAGCAGTTACTCGAGACAGAGAGAGACCCAGTACTTC. This chain connects TRBV6-5 to TRBJ2-5, with D possibly TRBD1 on 5 matching bases. Looked up from germline, CDR1 is MNHEY and CDR2 is SVGAGI. Trimming left V 0 bases short and J 4 bases short, with 9 bases between. The CDR3 is 14 residues long.

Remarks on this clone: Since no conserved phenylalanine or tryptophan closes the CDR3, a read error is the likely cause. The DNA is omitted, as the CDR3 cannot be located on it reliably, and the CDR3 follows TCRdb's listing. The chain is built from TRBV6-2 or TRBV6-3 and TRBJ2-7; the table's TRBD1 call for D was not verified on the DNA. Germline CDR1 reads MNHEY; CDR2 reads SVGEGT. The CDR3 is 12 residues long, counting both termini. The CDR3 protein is CASSTGTVPPRL.

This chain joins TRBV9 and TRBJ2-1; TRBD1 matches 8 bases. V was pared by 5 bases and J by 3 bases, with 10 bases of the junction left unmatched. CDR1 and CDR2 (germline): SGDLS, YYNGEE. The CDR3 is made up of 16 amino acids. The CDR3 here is CASSLSSGQGYNEQFF. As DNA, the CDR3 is TGTGCCAGCAGTCTATCCTCAGGACAGGGCTACAATGAGCAGTTCTTC.

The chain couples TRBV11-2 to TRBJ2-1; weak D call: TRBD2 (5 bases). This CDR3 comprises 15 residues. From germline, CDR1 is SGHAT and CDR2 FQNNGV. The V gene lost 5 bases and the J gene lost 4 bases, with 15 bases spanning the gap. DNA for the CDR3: TGTGCCAGCAGCAGCCTCGTGGGAGTATACAATGAGCAGTTCTTC. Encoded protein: CASSSLVGVYNEQFF.

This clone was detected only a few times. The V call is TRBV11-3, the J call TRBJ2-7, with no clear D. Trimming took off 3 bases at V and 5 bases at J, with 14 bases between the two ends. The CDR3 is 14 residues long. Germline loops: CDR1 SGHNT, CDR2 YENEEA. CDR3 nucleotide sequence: TGTGCCAGCAGCTTCTCAGGAACCGACCACGAGCAGTACTTC. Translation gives CASSFSGTDHEQYF.

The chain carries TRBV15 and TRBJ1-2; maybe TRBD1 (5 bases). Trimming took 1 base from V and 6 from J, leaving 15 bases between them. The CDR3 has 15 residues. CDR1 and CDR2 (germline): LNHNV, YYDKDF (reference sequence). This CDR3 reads CATSRGGGIGHGYTF. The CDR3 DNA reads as TGTGCCACCAGCAGAGGGGGGGGAATTGGTCATGGCTACACCTTC.

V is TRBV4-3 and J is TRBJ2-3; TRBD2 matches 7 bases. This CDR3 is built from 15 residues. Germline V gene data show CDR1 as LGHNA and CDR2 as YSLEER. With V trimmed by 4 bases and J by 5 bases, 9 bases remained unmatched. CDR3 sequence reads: CASSRGGAPEDTQYF. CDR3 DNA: TGCGCCAGCAGCCGGGGGGGAGCCCCAGAAGATACGCAGTATTTT.

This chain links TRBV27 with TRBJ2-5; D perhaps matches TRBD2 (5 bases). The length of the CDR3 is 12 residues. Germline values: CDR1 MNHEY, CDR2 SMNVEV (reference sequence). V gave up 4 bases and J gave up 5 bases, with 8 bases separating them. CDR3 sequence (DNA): TGTGCCAGCAGTTGGCCGGGGGAGACCCAGTACTTC. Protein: CASSWPGETQYF.

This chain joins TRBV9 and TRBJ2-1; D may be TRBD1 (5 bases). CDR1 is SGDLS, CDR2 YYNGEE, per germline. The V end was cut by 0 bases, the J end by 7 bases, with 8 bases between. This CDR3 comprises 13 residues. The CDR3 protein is CASSVADTNEQFF. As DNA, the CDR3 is TGTGCCAGCAGCGTAGCGGACACAAATGAGCAGTTCTTC.

CDR3 coding DNA: TGTGCCAGCAGCCAAGATCGGACAGGCTATGGGTACGAGCAGTACTTC. It encodes CASSQDRTGYGYEQYF. The chain has TRBV3-1 (or the pseudogene TRBV3-2) and TRBJ2-7; 7 bases match TRBD1. CDR3 length equals 16 residues. With V trimmed by 0 bases and J by 4 bases, 9 bases remained unmatched. Germline V gene data show CDR1 as LGHDT and CDR2 as YNNKEL (reference sequence).

CDR3 amino acids: CASSKDRGIAFGDTQYF. In DNA form, the CDR3 reads TGTGCCAGCAGCAAAGACCGGGGAATCGCCTTCGGAGATACGCAGTATTTT. The chain links TRBV9 to TRBJ2-3, with D perhaps TRBD2 (5 bases). V lost 4 bases, J lost 5 bases, and 23 bases lay in between. This CDR3 is 17 amino acids long. Germline-derived CDR1 and CDR2 are SGDLS and YYNGEE.

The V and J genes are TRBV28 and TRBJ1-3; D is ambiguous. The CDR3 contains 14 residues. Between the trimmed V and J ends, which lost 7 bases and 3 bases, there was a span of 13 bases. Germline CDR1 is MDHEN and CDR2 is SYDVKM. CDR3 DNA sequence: TGTGCCAGCAAAAGGTGGAGGGATGGAAACACCATATATTTT. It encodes CASKRWRDGNTIYF.

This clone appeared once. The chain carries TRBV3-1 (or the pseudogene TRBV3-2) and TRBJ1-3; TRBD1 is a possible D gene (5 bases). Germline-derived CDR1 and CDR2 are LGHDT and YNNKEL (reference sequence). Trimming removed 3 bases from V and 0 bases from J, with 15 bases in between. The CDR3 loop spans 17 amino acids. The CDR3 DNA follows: TGTGCCAGCAGCCACGTCGACTGGGGCAGCTCTGGAAACACCATATATTTT. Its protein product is CASSHVDWGSSGNTIYF.

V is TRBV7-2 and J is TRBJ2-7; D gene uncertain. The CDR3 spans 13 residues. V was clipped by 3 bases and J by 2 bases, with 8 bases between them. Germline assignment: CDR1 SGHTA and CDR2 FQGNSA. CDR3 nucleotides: TGTGCCAGCAGCTTCGACTCAACCTACGAGCAGTACTTC. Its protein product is CASSFDSTYEQYF.

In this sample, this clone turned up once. The CDR3 DNA follows: TGTGCCAGCAGCCCGGACAGGGGTGGGGCGGTCAATGAGCAGTTCTTC. This encodes CASSPDRGGAVNEQFF. The J gene is TRBJ2-1, the V gene TRBV5-4; 9 bases are shared with TRBD1. Germline V gives CDR1 SGHNT, CDR2 YYREEE (reference sequence). With 4 bases clipped from V and 6 bases from J, the junction kept 11 bases outside the gene matches. CDR3 length equals 16 residues.

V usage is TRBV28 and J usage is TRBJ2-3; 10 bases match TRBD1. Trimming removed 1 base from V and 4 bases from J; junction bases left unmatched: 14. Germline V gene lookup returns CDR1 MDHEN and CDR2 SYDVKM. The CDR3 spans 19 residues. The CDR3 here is CASSLLTGTGARNSDTQYF. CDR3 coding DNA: TGTGCCAGCAGTTTATTGACCGGGACAGGGGCGCGGAATTCAGATACGCAGTATTTT.

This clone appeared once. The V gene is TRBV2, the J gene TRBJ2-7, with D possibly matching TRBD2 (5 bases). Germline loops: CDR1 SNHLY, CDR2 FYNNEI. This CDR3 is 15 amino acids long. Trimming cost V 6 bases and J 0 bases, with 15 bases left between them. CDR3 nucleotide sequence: TGTGCCAGCAGCTCCAATCGGGGTGCCTCCTACGAGCAGTACTTC. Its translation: CASSSNRGASYEQYF.

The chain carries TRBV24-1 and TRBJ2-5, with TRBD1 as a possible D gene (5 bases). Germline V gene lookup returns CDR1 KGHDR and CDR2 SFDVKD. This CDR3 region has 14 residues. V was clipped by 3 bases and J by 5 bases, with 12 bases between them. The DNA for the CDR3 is TGTGCCACCAGTGATCACGGACACTCTGAGACCCAGTACTTC. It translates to CATSDHGHSETQYF.

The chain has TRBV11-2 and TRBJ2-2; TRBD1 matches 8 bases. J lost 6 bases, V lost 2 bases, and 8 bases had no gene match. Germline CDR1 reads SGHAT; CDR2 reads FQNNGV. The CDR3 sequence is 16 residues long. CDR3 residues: CASSLLTGGTSGELFF. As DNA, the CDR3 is TGTGCCAGCAGCTTACTAACAGGGGGTACTTCCGGGGAGCTGTTTTTT.

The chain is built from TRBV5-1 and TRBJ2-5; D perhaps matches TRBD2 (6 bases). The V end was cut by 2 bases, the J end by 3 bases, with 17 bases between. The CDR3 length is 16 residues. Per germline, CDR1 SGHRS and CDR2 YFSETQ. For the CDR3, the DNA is TGCGCCAGCAGCTTTGCCGCTCGGGACTCAAAAGAGACCCAGTACTTC. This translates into CASSFAARDSKETQYF.